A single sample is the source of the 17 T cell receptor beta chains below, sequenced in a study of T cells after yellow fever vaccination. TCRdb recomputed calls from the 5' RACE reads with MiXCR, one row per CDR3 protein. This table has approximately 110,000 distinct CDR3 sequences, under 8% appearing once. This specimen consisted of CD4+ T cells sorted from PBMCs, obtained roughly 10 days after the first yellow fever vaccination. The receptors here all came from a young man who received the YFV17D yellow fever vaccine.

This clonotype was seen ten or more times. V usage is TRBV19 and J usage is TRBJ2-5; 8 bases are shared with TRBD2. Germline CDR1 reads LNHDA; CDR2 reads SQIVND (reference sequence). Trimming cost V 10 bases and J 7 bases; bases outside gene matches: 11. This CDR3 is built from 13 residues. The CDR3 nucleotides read TGTGCCACTGCAACTAGCGGTGAATCGACCCAGTACTTC. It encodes CATATSGESTQYF.

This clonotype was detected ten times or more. The CDR3 coding sequence is TGTGCCAGCAGCTTGAGGGACAGGGTCTCCCCAGATACGCAGTATTTT. It is translated as CASSLRDRVSPDTQYF. The V call is TRBV5-6, the J call TRBJ2-3; 9 positions agree with TRBD1. The ends lost 1 base at V and 4 bases at J; junction bases unmatched: 7. Germline V CDR1 and CDR2: SGHDT, YYEEEE. This CDR3 region has 16 residues.

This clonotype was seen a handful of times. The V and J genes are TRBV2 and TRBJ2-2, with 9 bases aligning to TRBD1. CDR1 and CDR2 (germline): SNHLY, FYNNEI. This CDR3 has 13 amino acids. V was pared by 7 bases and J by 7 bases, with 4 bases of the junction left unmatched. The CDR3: CASKQGAGGELFF. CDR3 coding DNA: TGTGCCAGCAAACAGGGGGCCGGCGGGGAGCTGTTTTTT.

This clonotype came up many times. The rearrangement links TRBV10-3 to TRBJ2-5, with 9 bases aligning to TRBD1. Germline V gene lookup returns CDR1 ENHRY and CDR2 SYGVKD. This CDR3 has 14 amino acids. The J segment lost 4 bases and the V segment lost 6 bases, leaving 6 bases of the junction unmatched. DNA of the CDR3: TGTGCCATCAGGGGGACAGGGAAGGGAGAGACCCAGTACTTC. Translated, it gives CAIRGTGKGETQYF.

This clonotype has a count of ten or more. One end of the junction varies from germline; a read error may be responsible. The CDR3 spells CASSSSPGTHNTQYF. Written as DNA, the CDR3 is TGTGCTAGCAGCTCCTCACCTGGGACTCACAATACGCAGTATTTT. The rearrangement joins TRBV7-7 to TRBJ2-3; TRBD2 might be the D (6 bases). This CDR3 spans 15 amino acids. Germline CDR1 SSHAT, CDR2 FNYEAQ (reference sequence).

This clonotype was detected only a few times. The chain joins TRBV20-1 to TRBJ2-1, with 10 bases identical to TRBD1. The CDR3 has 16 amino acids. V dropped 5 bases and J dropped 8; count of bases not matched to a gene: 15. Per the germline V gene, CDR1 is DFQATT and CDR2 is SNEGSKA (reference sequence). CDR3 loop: CSAQTGGRRGLHEQFF. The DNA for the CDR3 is TGCAGTGCTCAGACAGGGGGCCGGCGGGGGTTGCATGAGCAGTTCTTC.

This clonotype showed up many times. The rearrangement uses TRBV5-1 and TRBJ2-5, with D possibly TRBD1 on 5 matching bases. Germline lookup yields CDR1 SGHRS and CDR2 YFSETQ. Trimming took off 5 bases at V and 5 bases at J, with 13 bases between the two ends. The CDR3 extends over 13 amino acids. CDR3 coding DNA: TGCGCCAGCAGAACGCAGGGCTTGGAGACCCAGTACTTC. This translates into CASRTQGLETQYF.

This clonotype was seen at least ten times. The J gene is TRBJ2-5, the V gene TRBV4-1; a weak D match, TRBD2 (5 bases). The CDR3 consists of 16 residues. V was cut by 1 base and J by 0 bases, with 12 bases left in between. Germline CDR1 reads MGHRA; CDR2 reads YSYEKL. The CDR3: CASSQGRGKDQETQYF. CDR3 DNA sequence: TGCGCCAGCAGCCAAGGGCGAGGGAAGGACCAAGAGACCCAGTACTTC.

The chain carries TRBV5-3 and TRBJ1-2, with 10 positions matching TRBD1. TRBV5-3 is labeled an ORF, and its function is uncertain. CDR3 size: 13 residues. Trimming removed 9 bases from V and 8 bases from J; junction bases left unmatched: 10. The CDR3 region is CAMGLGTGEGYTF. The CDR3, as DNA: TGTGCCATGGGCCTAGGGACAGGGGAAGGCTACACCTTC.

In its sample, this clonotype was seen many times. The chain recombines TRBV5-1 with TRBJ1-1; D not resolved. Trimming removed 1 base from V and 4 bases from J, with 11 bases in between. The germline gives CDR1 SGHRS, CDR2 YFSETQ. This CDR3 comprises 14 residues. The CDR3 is CASSLRDGFTEAFF. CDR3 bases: TGCGCCAGCAGCTTGCGGGATGGTTTCACTGAAGCTTTCTTT.

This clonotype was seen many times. The CDR3 DNA is TGTGCCAGCAGTCCGCAGGCTAGCAATCAGCCCCAGCATTTT. This sequence encodes CASSPQASNQPQHF. The chain couples TRBV27 to TRBJ1-5; D is undetermined. Germline CDR1 and CDR2: MNHEY and SMNVEV (reference sequence). V lost 5 bases and J 0 bases, leaving 8 bases between the germline ends. The length of the CDR3 is 14 residues.

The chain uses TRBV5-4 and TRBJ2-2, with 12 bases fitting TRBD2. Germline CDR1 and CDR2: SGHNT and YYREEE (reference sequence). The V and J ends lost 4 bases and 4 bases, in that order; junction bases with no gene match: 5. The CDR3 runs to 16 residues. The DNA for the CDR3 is TGTGCCAGCAGCGATCCACTAGCGGGGGGCACCGGGGAGCTGTTTTTT. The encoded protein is CASSDPLAGGTGELFF.

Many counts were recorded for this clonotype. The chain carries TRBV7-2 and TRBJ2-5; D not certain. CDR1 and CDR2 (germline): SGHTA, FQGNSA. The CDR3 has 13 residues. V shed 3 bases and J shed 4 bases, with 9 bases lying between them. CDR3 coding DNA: TGTGCCAGCAGCTTTGGCCACGGAGAGACCCAGTACTTC. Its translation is CASSFGHGETQYF.

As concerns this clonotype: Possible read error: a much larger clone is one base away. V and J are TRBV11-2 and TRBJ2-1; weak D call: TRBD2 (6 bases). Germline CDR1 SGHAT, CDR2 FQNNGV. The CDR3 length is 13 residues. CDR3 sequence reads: CASGLDGQGGQFF. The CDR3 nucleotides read TGTGCCAGCGGCTTAGATGGCCAGGGAGGGCAGTTCTTC.

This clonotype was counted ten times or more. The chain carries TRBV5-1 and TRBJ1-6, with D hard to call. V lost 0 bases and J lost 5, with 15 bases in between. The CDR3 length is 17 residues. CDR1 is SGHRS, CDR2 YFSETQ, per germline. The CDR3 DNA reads TGCGCCAGCAGCTTGGGGACTGGTGTCGGAAATAATTCACCCCTCCACTTT. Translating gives CASSLGTGVGNNSPLHF. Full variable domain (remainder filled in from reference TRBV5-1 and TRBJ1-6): KAGVTQTPRYLIKTRGQQVTLSCSPISGHRSVSWYQQTPGQGLQFLFEYFSETQRNKGNFPGRFSGRQFSNSRSEMNVSTLELGDSALYLCASSLGTGVGNNSPLHFGNGTRLTVT.

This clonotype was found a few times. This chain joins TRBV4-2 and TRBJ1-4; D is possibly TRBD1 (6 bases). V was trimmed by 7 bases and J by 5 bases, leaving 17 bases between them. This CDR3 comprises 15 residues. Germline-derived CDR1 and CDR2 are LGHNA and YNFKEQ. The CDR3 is CASTLADRTNEKLFF. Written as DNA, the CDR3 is TGTGCCAGCACCCTGGCCGACAGGACGAATGAAAAACTGTTTTTT.

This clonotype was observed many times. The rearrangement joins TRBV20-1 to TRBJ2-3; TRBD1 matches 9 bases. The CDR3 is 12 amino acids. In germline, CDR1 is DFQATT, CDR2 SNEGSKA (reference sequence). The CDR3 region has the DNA TGCGGGGGGGGGACAGGGCCAGATACGCAGTATTTT. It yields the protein CGGGTGPDTQYF.